The 28 T cell receptor beta chains below all came from one sample that was sequenced in a study of blood T cell repertoires in COVID-19 (dated by TCRdb to about 2020). Library construction relied on the immunoSEQ multiplex PCR assay. TCRdb retrieved this table from immuneACCESS and kept in-frame rearrangements only. Not all clones are present; in checked studies, unresolved V genes account for under half, and no reason is known for the remainder. Within this sample are 160,000 or so clones, with roughly nine tenths of them counted one time only. The ten most abundant clones make up 1% to 1.5% of the sample. The sequencing sample was made of PBMCs or T cells enriched from blood (not recorded which). These receptors all stem from a human donor with acute COVID-19. The donor label of this sample is uncertain.

This chain joins TRBV12-3 or TRBV12-4 and TRBJ1-3, with D unclear. Trimming pared 6 bases from V and 0 bases from J, leaving 6 bases between. The CDR3 is 13 amino acids. CDR3 nucleotides: TGTGCCAGCAGACAGACCTCTGGAAACACCATATATTTT. Its protein is CASRQTSGNTIYF.

This chain links TRBV5-1 with TRBJ1-1; 11 bases match TRBD1. CDR1 and CDR2 from the germline V gene are SGHRS and YFSETQ. With 4 bases clipped from V and 0 bases from J, the junction kept 5 bases outside the gene matches. The CDR3 has 16 amino acids. This chain's CDR3 is CASSPGDRGMNTEAFF. CDR3 sequence (DNA): TGCGCCAGCAGCCCCGGGGACAGGGGGATGAACACTGAAGCTTTCTTT.

This clone has a handful of counts. The rearrangement joins TRBV5-1 to TRBJ2-1; D gene uncertain. The V gene lost 6 bases and the J gene lost 8 bases, with 15 bases spanning the gap. From germline, CDR1 is SGHRS and CDR2 YFSETQ. The CDR3 loop spans 13 amino acids. The CDR3 region has the DNA TGCGCCAGCAACGGTCTTAGCAGCGATGAGCAGTTCTTC. Translated, it gives CASNGLSSDEQFF.

The chain uses TRBV19 and TRBJ2-7; 7 bases line up with TRBD1. Per germline, CDR1 LNHDA and CDR2 SQIVND (reference sequence). The CDR3 length is 13 residues. J lost 4 bases, V lost 4 bases, and 4 bases had no gene match. The CDR3 nucleotides read TGTGCCAGTAGTACAAACAGGGGATACGAGCAGTACTTC. Protein sequence: CASSTNRGYEQYF.

The V and J genes are TRBV4-1 and TRBJ1-2, with a possible D match to TRBD1 (6 bases). The CDR3 length is 16 residues. CDR1 and CDR2 from the germline V gene are MGHRA and YSYEKL. The V end lost 3 bases, the J end lost 2 bases, and 16 bases lay between the germline ends. The CDR3 loop is CASSQYRTEKNYGYTF. DNA for the CDR3: TGCGCCAGCAGCCAGTATAGGACAGAAAAGAACTATGGCTACACCTTC.

This chain connects TRBV3-1 (or the pseudogene TRBV3-2) to TRBJ2-7; 7 bases are a match to TRBD2. Germline V lookup: CDR1 LGHDT, CDR2 YNNKEL (reference sequence). The CDR3 covers 13 residues. After removal of 6 bases from V and 4 bases from J, the junction contained 6 bases not matched to a gene. The CDR3 reads CASSRTSGYEQYF. CDR3 sequence (DNA): TGTGCCAGCAGTCGGACTAGTGGGTACGAGCAGTACTTC.

The chain has TRBV28 and TRBJ1-1, with D hard to call. Germline lookup yields CDR1 MDHEN and CDR2 SYDVKM. The CDR3 loop spans 13 amino acids. With 1 base removed from V and 5 bases from J, the gap between germline ends came to 8 bases. CDR3 DNA sequence: TGTGCCAGCAGTTTATCGGGGAGGACTGAAGCTTTCTTT. As protein: CASSLSGRTEAFF.

This rearrangement joins TRBV7-3 to TRBJ2-3, with D possibly matching TRBD2 (6 bases). The V gene lost 3 bases and the J gene lost 3 bases, with 16 bases spanning the gap. The CDR3 sequence is 16 residues long. Looked up from germline, CDR1 is SGHTA and CDR2 is FQGTGA. CDR3 sequence reads: CASSLGPAGMTDTQYF. CDR3 sequence (DNA): TGTGCCAGCAGCTTGGGCCCGGCGGGGATGACAGATACGCAGTATTTT. Drawing the rest from reference TRBV7-3 and TRBJ2-3, the complete variable domain is GAGVSQTPSNKVTEKGKYVELRCDPISGHTALYWYRQSLGQGPEFLIYFQGTGAADDSGLPNDRFFAVRPEGSVSTLKIQRTERGDSAVYLCASSLGPAGMTDTQYFGPGTRLTVL.

The chain is built from TRBV4-1 and TRBJ2-7, with TRBD1 matching over 7 bases. The germline CDR1 and CDR2 sequences are MGHRA and YSYEKL. The CDR3 has 15 amino acids. V was clipped by 0 bases and J by 4 bases; unmatched bases: 6. CDR3 sequence (DNA): TGCGCCAGCAGCCAAGATTGGGGGACAGAGTACGAGCAGTACTTC. It translates to CASSQDWGTEYEQYF.

The V call is TRBV20-1, the J call TRBJ2-3; D unclear. CDR3 length: 11 amino acids. Trimming removed 6 bases at V and 2 bases at J, with 6 bases between. Germline V lookup: CDR1 DFQATT, CDR2 SNEGSKA (reference sequence). The CDR3 spells CSAVSTDTQYF. The CDR3 nucleotides read TGCAGTGCCGTATCCACAGATACGCAGTATTTT.

V usage is TRBV6-2 or TRBV6-3 and J usage is TRBJ2-7; unclear D gene. V was cut by 2 bases and J by 3 bases, with 11 bases left in between. CDR1 and CDR2 from the germline V gene are MNHEY and SVGEGT. The length of the CDR3 is 14 residues. CDR3 coding DNA: TGTGCCAGCAGTTACCACACAGTAAGCTACGAGCAGTACTTC. This codes for CASSYHTVSYEQYF.

The count of this clone is one. The chain combines TRBV14 with TRBJ2-1, with 7 bases aligning to TRBD1. V lost 4 bases to trimming and J lost 10 bases; unmatched junction nucleotides: 1. Germline CDR1 is SGHDN and CDR2 is FVKESK. The CDR3 runs 11 residues. CDR3: CASSPDREQFF. Here the CDR3 DNA reads TGTGCCAGCAGCCCGGACAGGGAGCAGTTCTTC.

The chain is built from TRBV23-1 and TRBJ1-1; 9 bases are shared with TRBD1. TRBV23-1 is an ORF; its function is uncertain. Germline trimming cut 8 bases from V and 3 bases from J; bases unmatched to any gene: 7. This CDR3 is 14 amino acids long. The CDR3 nucleotides are TGCGCCAGCGACCACAGGGGGCGCGACACTGAAGCTTTCTTT. It yields the protein CASDHRGRDTEAFF.

CDR3 sequence (DNA): TGTGCCAGCAGTTACTTGGGCGGACAGCGGGGGCCCACAGATACGCAGTATTTT. Its protein is CASSYLGGQRGPTDTQYF. The genes are TRBV6-2 or TRBV6-3 and TRBJ2-3; 8 bases line up with TRBD2. The germline V gene encodes CDR1 MNHEY and CDR2 SVGEGT. This CDR3 contains 18 residues. V was pared by 1 base and J by 2 bases, with 11 bases of the junction left unmatched.

The gene calls are TRBV7-3 and TRBJ2-7; 8 nucleotides match TRBD2. The germline V gene encodes CDR1 SGHTA and CDR2 FQGTGA. CDR3 length: 13 residues. Trimming at V came to 6 bases and at J to 9 bases, leaving 10 bases not matched to a gene. The CDR3 coding sequence is TGTGCCAGCAGTCGCTCGGGAGGGTTGAGGCAGTACTTC. Protein sequence: CASSRSGGLRQYF.

This chain connects TRBV19 to TRBJ1-2; D perhaps matches TRBD1 (5 bases). Germline CDR1 is LNHDA and CDR2 is SQIVND (reference sequence). The CDR3 is made up of 14 amino acids. V gave up 1 base and J gave up 7 bases, with 13 bases separating them. The CDR3 reads CASSIGAGKGGYTF. CDR3 coding DNA: TGTGCCAGTAGTATAGGAGCAGGGAAGGGTGGCTACACCTTC.

The chain combines TRBV27 with TRBJ1-3; D not certain. This CDR3 spans 14 amino acids. V was pared by 0 bases and J by 3 bases, with 6 bases between. The germline gives CDR1 MNHEY, CDR2 SMNVEV (reference sequence). This CDR3 is CASSLSRVGNTIYF. For the CDR3, the DNA is TGTGCCAGCAGTTTATCTCGGGTTGGAAACACCATATATTTT.

The rearrangement joins TRBV5-4 to TRBJ1-4; D is undetermined. CDR3 length equals 14 residues. With 3 bases removed from V and 6 bases from J, the gap between germline ends came to 12 bases. Germline CDR1 reads SGHNT; CDR2 reads YYREEE (reference sequence). CDR3 amino acids: CASSSEALDEKLFF. The CDR3 nucleotides are TGTGCCAGCAGCTCAGAGGCGTTGGATGAAAAACTGTTTTTT.

The rearrangement joins TRBV9 to TRBJ2-3; the D is unclear. The CDR3 is made up of 13 amino acids. Per the germline V gene, CDR1 is SGDLS and CDR2 is YYNGEE. Trimming took off 5 bases at V and 4 bases at J, with 11 bases between the two ends. CDR3 loop: CASSVTLADTQYF. CDR3 DNA: TGTGCCAGCAGTGTGACCCTAGCAGATACGCAGTATTTT.

This chain joins TRBV27 and TRBJ2-3; 11 bases line up with TRBD2. Germline V lookup: CDR1 MNHEY, CDR2 SMNVEV (reference sequence). The junction had 9 bases not matched to a gene; V was cut back by 5 bases and J by 8 bases. The CDR3 extends over 15 amino acids. The CDR3 DNA follows: TGTGCCAGCAGTGCTACTAGCGGGGGTTGGGTTACGCAGTATTTT. Amino acids: CASSATSGGWVTQYF.

The V call is TRBV30, the J call TRBJ1-4, with D possibly matching TRBD1 (5 bases). The V gene lost 3 bases and the J gene lost 7 bases, with 18 bases spanning the gap. The CDR3 has 15 amino acids. Germline values: CDR1 GTSNPN, CDR2 SVGIG (reference sequence). The CDR3 sequence: CAWSFPGGVGEKLFF. CDR3 nucleotides: TGTGCCTGGAGCTTCCCCGGAGGGGTCGGTGAAAAACTGTTTTTT. Full variable domain (rest looked up from reference TRBV30 and TRBJ1-4): SQTIHQWPATLVQPVGSPLSLECTVEGTSNPNLYWYRQAAGRGLQLLFYSVGIGQISSEVPQNLSASRPQDRQFILSSKKLLLSDSGFYLCAWSFPGGVGEKLFFGSGTQLSVL.

This clone was recorded a few times. The genes are TRBV7-9 and TRBJ2-1; perhaps TRBD2 as D (5 bases). The germline V gene encodes CDR1 SEHNR and CDR2 FQNEAQ (reference sequence). Trimming removed 1 base at V and 9 bases at J, with 13 bases between. The CDR3 spans 14 residues. The DNA of the CDR3 is TGTGCCAGCAGCTTAGGATCAGCGGATCCTGAGCAGTTCTTC. Its translation: CASSLGSADPEQFF.

The chain's CDR3 is CASSLGQELNEKLFF. The CDR3 DNA is TGTGCCAGTAGCCTTGGACAGGAGCTTAATGAAAAACTGTTTTTT. The J gene is TRBJ1-4, the V gene TRBV19; 7 bases agree with TRBD1. Germline assignment: CDR1 LNHDA and CDR2 SQIVND (reference sequence). Germline trimming cut 6 bases from V and 4 bases from J; bases unmatched to any gene: 8. The CDR3 has 15 residues.

This rearrangement joins TRBV4-1 to TRBJ2-7, with D perhaps TRBD2 (6 bases). Germline V CDR1 and CDR2: MGHRA, YSYEKL. The CDR3 extends over 17 amino acids. V was clipped by 5 bases and J by 3 bases, with 23 bases between them. CDR3 bases: TGCGCCAGCAGCAAGGGGCCGGGCGGGGTGTTTGGCTACGAGCAGTACTTC. Encoded protein: CASSKGPGGVFGYEQYF.

The chain couples TRBV27 to TRBJ2-3, with TRBD2 identical over 12 bases. Germline trimming cut 4 bases from V and 6 bases from J; bases unmatched to any gene: 11. The CDR3 runs to 17 residues. Germline assignment: CDR1 MNHEY and CDR2 SMNVEV (reference sequence). CDR3: CASSSYGLAGRGDTQYF. CDR3 in DNA: TGTGCCAGCAGTTCCTACGGACTAGCGGGGAGGGGTGATACGCAGTATTTT.

The CDR3 DNA reads as TGTGCCAGCAGCGCCGAACCTAGCAACAGGGGGCAATCGTGGGAAAAACTGTTTTTT. This encodes CASSAEPSNRGQSWEKLFF. This chain links TRBV9 with TRBJ1-4; TRBD1 agrees at 9 bases. V lost 3 bases and J lost 8; bases outside the gene matches: 20. The CDR3 has 19 residues. Germline lookup yields CDR1 SGDLS and CDR2 YYNGEE.

The V call is TRBV18, the J call TRBJ1-5, with D possibly being TRBD1 (5 bases). Germline V gives CDR1 KGHSH, CDR2 LQKENI. Trimming shortened V by 1 base and J by 3 bases, and 7 bases separated the two germline ends. This CDR3 contains 14 residues. The CDR3 sequence is CASSPQDTNQPQHF. In DNA form, the CDR3 reads TGTGCCAGCTCACCACAGGACACCAATCAGCCCCAGCATTTT.

CDR3 DNA sequence: TGTGCCAGCAGCCCCTCGACAGGGTTGGGGGAGCAGTACTTC. Protein product: CASSPSTGLGEQYF. The V and J genes are TRBV11-2 and TRBJ2-7; 7 bases line up with TRBD1. CDR3 length: 14 amino acids. The germline V gene has CDR1 SGHAT and CDR2 FQNNGV. J gave up 7 bases and V 5 bases, and 11 bases lay outside the gene matches.